This TCR beta chain originates from a study of blood T cell repertoires in COVID-19. Study-level background: The samples span acute and convalescent COVID-19 from the United States, Italy and Spain. T cells, B-cell-depleted T cells, or PBMCs provided the cDNA or gDNA that served as material.

The germline CDR1 and CDR2 sequences are MDHEN and SYDVKM. There are 13 residues in the CDR3. Between the trimmed V and J ends, which lost 2 bases and 2 bases, there was a span of 6 bases. Authors' analysis steps: Reference gene primer amplification in the assay estimated nucleated cell counts. This table comes from immunoSEQ multiplex PCR, and its TCRdb copy is limited to in-frame clones, with some not included. The DNA was the basis for D and trimming; V, J and clone size are from that table. In the table there are about 25,000 clones, roughly nine tenths of which are singletons. J is TRBJ1-2 and V is TRBV28; D perhaps matches TRBD1 (6 bases). This receptor was taken from a man between 65 and 85 years old with acute or convalescent COVID-19. The material sequenced was peripheral blood. CDR3 loop: CASSLGQNYGYTF. CDR3 sequence (DNA): TGTGCCAGCAGTTTAGGACAGAACTATGGCTACACCTTC.